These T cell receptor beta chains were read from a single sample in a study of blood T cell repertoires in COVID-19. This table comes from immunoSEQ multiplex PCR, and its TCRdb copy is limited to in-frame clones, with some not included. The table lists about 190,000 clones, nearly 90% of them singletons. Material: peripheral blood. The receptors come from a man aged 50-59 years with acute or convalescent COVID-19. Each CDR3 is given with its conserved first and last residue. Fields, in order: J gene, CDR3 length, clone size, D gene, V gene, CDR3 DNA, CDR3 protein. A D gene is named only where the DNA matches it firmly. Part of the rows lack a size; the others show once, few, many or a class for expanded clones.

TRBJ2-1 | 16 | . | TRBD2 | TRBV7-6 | TGTGCCAGCAGCTATGGACTAGCGGGGATTTACAATGAGCAGTTCTTC | CASSYGLAGIYNEQFF
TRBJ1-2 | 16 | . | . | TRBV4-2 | TGTGCCAGCAGCCAAGATAGAACCGCCGGTAACTATGGCTACACCTTC | CASSQDRTAGNYGYTF
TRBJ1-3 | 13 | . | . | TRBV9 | TGTGCCAGCAGCCCGTCGGGGGGAAACACCATATATTTT | CASSPSGGNTIYF
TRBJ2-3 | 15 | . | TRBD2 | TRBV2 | TGTGCCAGCAGGGCCACTAGCGGGAGAGTAGATACGCAGTATTTT | CASRATSGRVDTQYF
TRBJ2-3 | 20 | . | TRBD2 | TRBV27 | TGTGCCAGCAGTTTTGGGGGAATAGCGGGCGGACTTTCTAGCACAGATACGCAGTATTTT | CASSFGGIAGGLSSTDTQYF
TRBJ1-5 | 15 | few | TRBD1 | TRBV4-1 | TGCGCCAGCAGCCAAGCCGACAGGGGGCATCAGCCCCAGCATTTT | CASSQADRGHQPQHF
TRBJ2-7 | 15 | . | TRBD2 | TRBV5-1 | TGCGCCAGCAGCTTGGCGGGAGGGGGGAACTACGAGCAGTACTTC | CASSLAGGGNYEQYF
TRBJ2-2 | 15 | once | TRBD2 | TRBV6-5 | TGTGCCAGCAGGACTAGCGGGAGCCGCACCGGGGAGCTGTTTTTT | CASRTSGSRTGELFF
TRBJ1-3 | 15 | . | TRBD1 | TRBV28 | TGTGCCAGCAGAGTTTTACTGGGACAGGGAAACACCATATATTTT | CASRVLLGQGNTIYF
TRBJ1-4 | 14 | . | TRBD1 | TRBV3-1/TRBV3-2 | TGTGCCAGCAGCCCGGGACAGGGGCTTGAAAAACTGTTTTTT | CASSPGQGLEKLFF
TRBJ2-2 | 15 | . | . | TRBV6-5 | TGTGCCACCAGCAACTCAGGTTTTGGTGTGAGGGAGCTGTTTTTT | CATSNSGFGVRELFF
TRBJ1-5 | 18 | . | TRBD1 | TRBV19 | TGTGCCAGTAGTCTAGACAGGGGGTCGGTTGGGGGCAATCAGCCCCAGCATTTT | CASSLDRGSVGGNQPQHF
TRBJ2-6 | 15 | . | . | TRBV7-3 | TGTGCCAGCAGCTTAACAGGGACAGGGGCCAACGTCCTGACTTTC | CASSLTGTGANVLTF
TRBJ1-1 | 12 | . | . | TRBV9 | TGTGCCAGCAGCGGTTACAGGACCGAAGCTTTCTTT | CASSGYRTEAFF
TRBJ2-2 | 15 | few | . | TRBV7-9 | TGTGCCAGCAGCCTCGGACAGCTTGAAGCGGGGGAGCTGTTTTTT | CASSLGQLEAGELFF
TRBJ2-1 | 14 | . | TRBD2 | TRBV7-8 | TGTGCCAGCGAGCGGGGGGACTCCTACAATGAGCAGTTCTTC | CASERGDSYNEQFF
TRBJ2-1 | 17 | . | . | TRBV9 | TGTGCCAGCAGCCCCCGCTCGACTAGTTTCGTCCACAATGAGCAGTTCTTC | CASSPRSTSFVHNEQFF
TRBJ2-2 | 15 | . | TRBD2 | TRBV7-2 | TGTGCCAGCAGTTGGACTAGCGGGGACACCGGGGAGCTGTTTTTT | CASSWTSGDTGELFF
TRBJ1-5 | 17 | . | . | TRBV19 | TGTGCCAGTAGCCCCTTGGGGGGTCGGGGTAACAATCAGCCCCAGCATTTT | CASSPLGGRGNNQPQHF
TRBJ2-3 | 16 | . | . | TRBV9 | TGTGCCAGCAGCCCAAGAAGTCTAACCACCACAGATACGCAGTATTTT | CASSPRSLTTTDTQYF
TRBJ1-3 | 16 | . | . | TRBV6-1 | TGTGCCAGCAGTGAAGCCCCAGGGATCTCTGGAAACACCATATATTTT | CASSEAPGISGNTIYF
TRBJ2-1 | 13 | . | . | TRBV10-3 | TGTGCCATCAGCGCGGGACTTAACAATGAGCAGTTCTTC | CAISAGLNNEQFF
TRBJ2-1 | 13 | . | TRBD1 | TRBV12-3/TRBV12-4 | TGTGCCAGCAGGACGGGACAGGGCAATGAGCAGTTCTTC | CASRTGQGNEQFF
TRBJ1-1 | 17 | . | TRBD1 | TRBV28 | TGTGCCAGCAGTACCTCCGGGACAGGGGTTAGGAACACTGAAGCTTTCTTT | CASSTSGTGVRNTEAFF
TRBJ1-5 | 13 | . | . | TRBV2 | TGTGCCAGCAGTGAACAGAGCAATCAGCCCCAGCATTTT | CASSEQSNQPQHF
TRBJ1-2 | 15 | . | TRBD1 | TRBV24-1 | TGTGCCACCAGAGGCCGGGACAGGGGCAACTATGGCTACACCTTC | CATRGRDRGNYGYTF
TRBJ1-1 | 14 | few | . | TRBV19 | TGTGCCAGTAGGCAGGGTCACATGAACACTGAAGCTTTCTTT | CASRQGHMNTEAFF
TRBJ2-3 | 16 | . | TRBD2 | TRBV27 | TGTGCCAGCAGTTTCGTCGCGGGGGGGCCCCCAGATACGCAGTATTTT | CASSFVAGGPPDTQYF
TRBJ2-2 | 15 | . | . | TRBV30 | TGTGCCTGGAGTGAAGGACAAGTGCGCACCGGGGAGCTGTTTTTT | CAWSEGQVRTGELFF
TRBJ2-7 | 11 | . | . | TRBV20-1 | TGCAGTGCTAGACGGGGTTACGAGCAGTACTTC | CSARRGYEQYF
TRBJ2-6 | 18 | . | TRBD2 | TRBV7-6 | TGTGCCAGCAGCTTGGGGACTAGCGGAGTGGATGGGGCCAACGTCCTGACTTTC | CASSLGTSGVDGANVLTF
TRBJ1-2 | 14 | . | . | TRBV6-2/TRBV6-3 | TGTGCCAGCAGCAGAAATACAAGAAACTATGGCTACACCTTC | CASSRNTRNYGYTF
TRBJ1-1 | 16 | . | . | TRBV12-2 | TGTGCAAGTCGCTTAGTTAGGCCGGGAGGGCCCTCTGAAGCTTTCTTT | CASRLVRPGGPSEAFF